These 25 T cell receptor beta chains were all obtained from the same sample, sequenced in a study of blood T cells in healthy people across ages. Sample-barcoded 5' priming and a J-beta primer mix drove a second PCR of roughly 6 to 12 cycles. TCRdb used MiXCR to reprocess the 5' RACE reads, holding one entry per CDR3 protein. The data contain around 870,000 distinct CDR3 sequences, under 35% of them singletons. Material: blood. These receptors originate from a woman aged 80 or over in good health.

This clonotype showed up just once. The chain carries TRBV29-1 and TRBJ2-5; TRBD2 aligns across 7 bases. This CDR3 contains 14 residues. Germline lookup yields CDR1 SQVTM and CDR2 ANQGSEA. The J segment lost 7 bases and the V segment lost 1 base, leaving 9 bases of the junction unmatched. CDR3 sequence: CSVEGSGGVGTQYF. CDR3 bases: TGCAGCGTTGAAGGTTCGGGGGGAGTGGGGACCCAGTACTTC.

A few counts support this clonotype. The rearrangement uses TRBV11-3 and TRBJ2-1, with D possibly being TRBD1 (6 bases). The tail of the sequence fits TRBJ2-7 better, so the J call may be wrong. CDR3 size: 15 residues. Germline V lookup: CDR1 SGHNT, CDR2 YENEEA. The CDR3 sequence: CASSSQGFTYNEQYF. Here the CDR3 DNA reads TGTGCCAGCAGCTCCCAGGGGTTCACCTACAATGAGCAGTACTTC.

V and J are TRBV7-2 and TRBJ2-1; 10 bases fit TRBD2. The germline gives CDR1 SGHTA, CDR2 FQGNSA. The CDR3 is made up of 15 amino acids. V gave up 3 bases and J gave up 7 bases; unmatched junction bases: 6. The CDR3 coding sequence is TGTGCCAGCAGCTTTTCTAGCGGGAGTAGGAATGAGCAGTTCTTC. Translating gives CASSFSSGSRNEQFF.

On this clonotype itself: This clone may be a read error of a much larger clone one base away. The chain employs TRBV5-1 and TRBJ1-4, with 7 positions matching TRBD1. Trimming took 3 bases from V and 8 from J; bases not matched to a gene: 7. The germline V gene has CDR1 SGHRS and CDR2 YFSETQ. The CDR3 has 14 amino acids. The CDR3 protein is CASSWDSVEEKLFF. CDR3 in DNA: TGCGCCAGCAGCTGGGACAGCGTAGAGGAAAAACTGTTTTTT.

For this clonotype: Given a much more abundant clone one base away, this may be a read error. The CDR3 is CASSYPGQIYEQFF. DNA for the CDR3: TGTGCCAGCAGTTATCCGGGACAGATTTACGAGCAGTTCTTC. The chain combines TRBV27 with TRBJ2-1; the match to TRBD1 covers 7 bases. CDR3 size: 14 residues. Germline loops: CDR1 MNHEY, CDR2 SMNVEV (reference sequence). V lost 4 bases, J lost 10 bases, and 10 bases stayed unmatched.

The rearrangement links TRBV28 to TRBJ1-6; D ambiguous. CDR3 size: 12 residues. Looked up from germline, CDR1 is MDHEN and CDR2 is SYDVKM. The V end lost 7 bases, the J end lost 5 bases, and 6 bases lay between the germline ends. The DNA for the CDR3 is TGTGCCAGCACAGCCGATAATTCACCCCTCCACTTT. Translating it yields CASTADNSPLHF.

In the case of this clonotype: Sequence at one end of the junction differs from germline and may be a read error. The chain joins TRBV20-1 to TRBJ1-5, with TRBD1 matching 10 bases. The CDR3 extends over 15 amino acids. Germline loops: CDR1 DFQATT, CDR2 SNEGSKA (reference sequence). The CDR3 loop is CSVSGTGDSNQSQHF. DNA of the CDR3: TGCAGTGTTTCCGGGACAGGGGATAGCAATCAGTCCCAGCATTTT.

This clonotype was observed at least ten times. The chain couples TRBV10-3 to TRBJ2-7; 8 positions agree with TRBD2. Germline-derived CDR1 and CDR2 are ENHRY and SYGVKD. Losses at the gene ends were 1 base for V and 2 bases for J; bases not matched to a gene: 4. The CDR3 extends over 15 amino acids. The CDR3 nucleotides are TGTGCCATCAGTGAGTATGCAGCGGGGGCCTACGAGCAGTACTTC. Its translation is CAISEYAAGAYEQYF.

This sequence joins TRBV12-3 or TRBV12-4 and TRBJ1-1; the D gene is possibly TRBD1 (5 bases). The V end lost 6 bases, the J end lost 4 bases, and 15 bases lay between the germline ends. The CDR3 extends over 14 amino acids. The CDR3 DNA reads as TGTGCCAGCAGGACGGAAATTAGGGGCACTGAAGCTTTCTTT. Protein: CASRTEIRGTEAFF.

J is TRBJ2-5 and V is TRBV30; 12 bases map to TRBD2. J gave up 11 bases and V 8 bases, and 12 bases lay outside the gene matches. Germline lookup yields CDR1 GTSNPN and CDR2 SVGIG (reference sequence). CDR3 length: 13 amino acids. The CDR3: CAATSGGPGEQYF. The CDR3 coding sequence is TGTGCCGCAACTAGCGGGGGGCCAGGGGAGCAGTACTTC.

The chain combines TRBV12-3 or TRBV12-4 with TRBJ2-3; 13 positions match TRBD2. With V trimmed by 6 bases and J by 11 bases, 11 bases remained unmatched. The CDR3 is 15 residues long. As DNA, the CDR3 is TGTGCCAGCAGACTAGCGGGAGGGACAACAGATGTGCAGTATTTT. Amino acids: CASRLAGGTTDVQYF.

This chain connects TRBV6-5 to TRBJ2-7; D gene uncertain. This CDR3 has 14 residues. Between the trimmed V and J ends, which lost 6 bases and 0 bases, there was a span of 12 bases. The V gene's germline CDR1 is MNHEY and CDR2 SVGAGI. CDR3 sequence: CASRPTFSSYEQYF. The DNA of the CDR3 is TGTGCCAGCAGACCGACTTTCAGCTCCTACGAGCAGTACTTC.

This clonotype occurred many times. The genes are TRBV20-1 and TRBJ2-5, with D perhaps matching TRBD1 (6 bases). The CDR3 is 16 amino acids. Germline V gives CDR1 DFQATT, CDR2 SNEGSKA (reference sequence). With 0 bases removed from V and 2 bases from J, the gap between germline ends came to 16 bases. In DNA form, the CDR3 reads TGCAGTGCTAGAGATCGCCTAGAGGGGGTTCAAGAGACCCAGTACTTC. It specifies CSARDRLEGVQETQYF.

The chain employs TRBV7-2 and TRBJ2-1; D remains unclear. Trimming pared 0 bases from V and 7 bases from J, leaving 10 bases between. The V gene's germline CDR1 is SGHTA and CDR2 FQGNSA. The CDR3 has 14 residues. DNA of the CDR3: TGTGCCAGCAGCTTAGCGGGCTTGAAGAATGAGCAGTTCTTC. This translates into CASSLAGLKNEQFF.

The chain uses TRBV28 and TRBJ1-1; unclear D gene. Trimming pared 7 bases from V and 4 bases from J, leaving 13 bases between. Germline CDR1 is MDHEN and CDR2 is SYDVKM. The CDR3 spans 13 residues. The CDR3 spells CASKTYLGTEAFF. CDR3 in DNA: TGTGCCAGCAAGACGTACCTAGGCACTGAAGCTTTCTTT.

Worth noting for this clonotype: This may arise from a read error, as a much more abundant clone is one base away. The chain employs TRBV12-3 or TRBV12-4 and TRBJ2-5, with D possibly TRBD2 on 5 matching bases. V was clipped by 4 bases and J by 11 bases, with 20 bases between them. This CDR3 contains 14 residues. CDR3 nucleotides: TGTGCCAGCAGTTCGCCGGGAAGTTACAATGAGCAGTACTTC. This encodes CASSSPGSYNEQYF.

The chain joins TRBV20-1 to TRBJ2-7; D not certain. The germline V gene encodes CDR1 DFQATT and CDR2 SNEGSKA (reference sequence). The length of the CDR3 is 13 residues. Trimming cost V 0 bases and J 9 bases, with 15 bases left between them. The CDR3: CSARDPGPNGQYF. The DNA of the CDR3 is TGCAGTGCTAGAGATCCCGGACCTAATGGGCAGTACTTC.

The chain has TRBV7-9 and TRBJ1-6; D call uncertain. The CDR3 extends over 14 amino acids. The V end lost 5 bases, the J end lost 9 bases, and 14 bases lay between the germline ends. Germline V CDR1 and CDR2: SEHNR, FQNEAQ (reference sequence). CDR3 DNA sequence: TGTGCCAGCAGCCATCAGGAGGGAGCTTCACCCCTCCACTTT. Amino acid sequence: CASSHQEGASPLHF.

Notes on this clonotype: At one end, the junction sequence differs from germline, possibly due to a read error. The V gene is TRBV5-1, the J gene TRBJ1-1, with 10 bases fitting TRBD1. The CDR3 consists of 13 residues. The germline V gene encodes CDR1 SGHRS and CDR2 YFSETQ. The CDR3 DNA is TGTGCCAGCAGCTCGGGACAGGGGACTGAAGCTTTCTTT. Its translation is CASSSGQGTEAFF.

This chain connects TRBV5-1 to TRBJ2-5; D not certain. The DNA end is more similar to TRBJ2-7, so the J call may be wrong. Germline lookup yields CDR1 SGHRS and CDR2 YFSETQ. The CDR3 totals 12 residues. The DNA for the CDR3 is TGCGCCAGCAGCACCCCAGAGAACGAGCAGTACTTC. This sequence encodes CASSTPENEQYF.

This clonotype was seen only once. A much larger clone differs by one base, so this may be a read error. Likely a read error: the CDR3 ends without its conserved phenylalanine or tryptophan. The chain couples TRBV15 to TRBJ2-7; 9 nucleotides agree with TRBD1. Germline CDR1 LNHNV, CDR2 YYDKDF (reference sequence). The V and J ends lost 2 bases and 6 bases, in that order; junction bases with no gene match: 8. The CDR3 contains 15 residues. The CDR3 sequence: CATSRPGTGKVEQYC. CDR3 DNA: TGTGCCACCAGCAGACCTGGGACAGGGAAGGTCGAGCAGTACTGC.

This clonotype has just a few counts. The gene calls are TRBV20-1 and TRBJ2-5, with D uncertain. In germline, CDR1 is DFQATT, CDR2 SNEGSKA (reference sequence). Trimming removed 4 bases at V and 11 bases at J, with 23 bases between. This CDR3 has 14 residues. The CDR3 region is CSATTKFLGNEQYF. CDR3 nucleotides: TGCAGTGCTACAACGAAATTTCTGGGGAATGAGCAGTACTTC.

The V and J genes are TRBV6-5 and TRBJ1-2, with a weak D call TRBD1 (6 bases). The germline CDR1 and CDR2 sequences are MNHEY and SVGAGI. Trimming left V 5 bases short and J 5 bases short, with 15 bases between. There are 14 residues in the CDR3. The CDR3 DNA is TGTGCCAGCAGTATCAGGGGAGGATGTTATGGCTACACCTTC. Its translation: CASSIRGGCYGYTF.

V is TRBV4-1 and J is TRBJ1-1; D is possibly TRBD1 (6 bases). The CDR3 consists of 16 residues. The germline V and J ends were trimmed by 4 bases and 1 base, with 16 bases remaining between them. Looked up from germline, CDR1 is MGHRA and CDR2 is YSYEKL. CDR3 sequence: CASSRLGGQGNTEAFF. Here the CDR3 DNA reads TGCGCCAGCAGCCGCCTTGGGGGGCAGGGGAACACTGAAGCTTTCTTT.

This clonotype was seen at least ten times. V is TRBV7-2 and J is TRBJ2-5; D perhaps matches TRBD1 (6 bases). Germline-derived CDR1 and CDR2 are SGHTA and FQGNSA. Trimming pared 6 bases from V and 2 bases from J, leaving 16 bases between. The CDR3 contains 15 residues. The CDR3: CASRAPDRPQETQYF. CDR3 nucleotide sequence: TGTGCCAGCAGGGCACCCGACAGGCCACAAGAGACCCAGTACTTC.